These T cell receptor beta chains were read from a single sample in a study of T-cell reconstitution after alpha-beta-depleted transplantation in children. TCRdb re-called the PCR reads with MiXCR, one entry per CDR3 protein. The sample has 250,000 to 350,000 distinct CDR3 sequences, about a tenth seen once; the top ten hold about a tenth. The material was PBMCs from the stem cell graft donor, obtained from the stem cell graft. Every receptor here comes from a human donor who donated a stem cell graft to a child with SCID. Both conserved end residues are part of each CDR3. A D gene is named only where the DNA matches it firmly. Clone sizes are given selectively: once, few, many, or a class where the clone is expanded.

V	J	D	size	CDR3	DNA
TRBV7-9	TRBJ2-2	TRBD2	many	CASSLETRTSGTGELFF	TGTGCCAGCAGCTTAGAAACAAGGACTAGCGGGACCGGGGAGCTGTTTTTT
TRBV20-1	TRBJ2-5	-	-	CSPLREETQYF	TGCAGTCCCCTGCGGGAAGAGACCCAGTACTTC
TRBV4-2	TRBJ2-1	-	many	CASSQDRSPLIGDNEQFF	TGTGCCAGCAGCCAAGATCGTTCACCTTTGATAGGGGACAATGAGCAGTTCTTC
TRBV18	TRBJ2-7	-	few	CASSPPSSLYEQYF	TGTGCCAGCTCACCTCCCTCGAGCCTCTACGAGCAGTACTTC
TRBV12-3/TRBV12-4	TRBJ2-1	TRBD2	few	CASSSRLAGSSYNEQFF	TGTGCCAGCAGTTCGCGACTAGCGGGGAGCTCCTACAATGAGCAGTTCTTC
TRBV7-9	TRBJ2-1	-	few	CASSFTNEQFF	TGTGCCAGCAGCTTTACCAATGAGCAGTTCTTC
TRBV29-1	TRBJ2-1	-	many	CSAPVGYEQFF	TGCAGCGCCCCGGTGGGGTATGAGCAGTTCTTC
TRBV12-3/TRBV12-4	TRBJ1-2	-	few	CASSLFPGDYGYTF	TGTGCCAGCAGTTTGTTCCCGGGGGACTATGGCTACACCTTC
TRBV27	TRBJ2-5	-	few	CASSLEYPGNLEETQYF	TGTGCCAGCAGTTTAGAGTATCCGGGAAACCTGGAAGAGACCCAGTACTTC
TRBV5-1	TRBJ1-1	TRBD1	-	CASSLGQGGSTEAFF	TGCGCCAGCAGCTTGGGACAGGGAGGGAGTACTGAAGCTTTCTTT